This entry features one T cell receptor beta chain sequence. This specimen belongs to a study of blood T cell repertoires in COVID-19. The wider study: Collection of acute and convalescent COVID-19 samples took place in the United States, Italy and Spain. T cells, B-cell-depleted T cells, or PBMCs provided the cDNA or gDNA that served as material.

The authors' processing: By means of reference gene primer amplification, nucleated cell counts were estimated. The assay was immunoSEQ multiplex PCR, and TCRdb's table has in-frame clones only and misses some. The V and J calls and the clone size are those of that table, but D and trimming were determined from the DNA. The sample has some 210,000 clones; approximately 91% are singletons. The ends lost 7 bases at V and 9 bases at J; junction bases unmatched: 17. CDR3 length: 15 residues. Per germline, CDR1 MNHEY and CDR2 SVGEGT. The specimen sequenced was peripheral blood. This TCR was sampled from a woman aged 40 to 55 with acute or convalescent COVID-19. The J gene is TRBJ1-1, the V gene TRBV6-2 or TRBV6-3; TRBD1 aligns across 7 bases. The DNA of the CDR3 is TGTGCCAGCACCCCCTCTGGCGTGCAGGGGGAGAAAGCTTTCTTT. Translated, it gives CASTPSGVQGEKAFF.